This paragraph reports one T cell receptor beta chain. The time point denotes: pre-sensitization, week 0. As to treatment: therapeutic diphenylcyclopropenone sensitization with weekly scalp DPC. These data are taken from a study of human T cells and chemical hapten exposure. Study details: Sensitization used 2% DPC on about 2 cm by about 2 cm upper inner arm skin. Variability of per-sample TCR yields stemmed mainly from small differences in pooled library volume.

The library put unique molecular identifiers onto individual cDNA molecules. In TCRdb, the RACE reads were re-called with MiXCR into one record per CDR3 protein. The sample shows around 120,000 distinct CDR3 sequences, approximately 12% of them seen only once. There are 14 residues in the CDR3. Germline-derived CDR1 and CDR2 are SEHNR and FQNEAQ (reference sequence). V shed 6 bases and J shed 3 bases, with 11 bases lying between them. This sequence joins TRBV7-9 and TRBJ2-2, with a possible D match to TRBD1 (6 bases). This receptor was identified in a woman younger than 35 with alopecia areata. Some clones in this sample may be carry-over from other donors' samples. The source material was whole blood, sampled in connection with sensitization to the hapten diphenylcyclopropenone (DPC). The chain's CDR3 is CASRSSGDTGELFF. The CDR3 bases are TGTGCCAGCAGGTCATCAGGGGACACCGGGGAGCTGTTTTTT.